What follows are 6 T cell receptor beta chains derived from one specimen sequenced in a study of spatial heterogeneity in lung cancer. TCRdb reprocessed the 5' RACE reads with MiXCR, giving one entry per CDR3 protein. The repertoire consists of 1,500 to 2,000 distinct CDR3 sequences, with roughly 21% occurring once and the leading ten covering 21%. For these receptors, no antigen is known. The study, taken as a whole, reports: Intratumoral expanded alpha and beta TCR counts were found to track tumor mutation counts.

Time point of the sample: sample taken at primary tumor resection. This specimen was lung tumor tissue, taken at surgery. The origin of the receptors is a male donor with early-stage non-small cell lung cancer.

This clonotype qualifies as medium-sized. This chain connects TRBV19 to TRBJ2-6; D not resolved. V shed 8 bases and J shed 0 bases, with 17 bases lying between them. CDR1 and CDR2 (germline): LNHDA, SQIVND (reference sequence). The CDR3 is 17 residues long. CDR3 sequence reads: CASASEKGVSGANVLTF. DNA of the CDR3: TGTGCCAGTGCTAGTGAGAAGGGTGTCTCTGGGGCCAACGTCCTGACTTTC.

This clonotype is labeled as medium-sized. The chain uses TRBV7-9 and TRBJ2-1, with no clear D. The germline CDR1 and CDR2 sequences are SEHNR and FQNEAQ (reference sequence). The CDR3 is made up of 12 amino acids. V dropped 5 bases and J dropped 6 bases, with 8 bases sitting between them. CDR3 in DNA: TGTGCCAGCAGCCTAACCGTCAATGAGCAGTTCTTC. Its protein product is CASSLTVNEQFF.

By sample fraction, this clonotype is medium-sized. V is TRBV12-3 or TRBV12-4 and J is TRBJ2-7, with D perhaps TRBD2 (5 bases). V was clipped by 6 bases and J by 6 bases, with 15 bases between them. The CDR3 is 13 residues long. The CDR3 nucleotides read TGTGCCAGCAGCCTAACACGGGATGGCGAGCAGTACTTC. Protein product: CASSLTRDGEQYF.

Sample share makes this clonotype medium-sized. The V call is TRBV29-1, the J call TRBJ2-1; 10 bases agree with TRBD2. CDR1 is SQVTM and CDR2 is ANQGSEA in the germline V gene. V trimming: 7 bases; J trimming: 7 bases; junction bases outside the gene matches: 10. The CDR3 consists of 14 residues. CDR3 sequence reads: CSAESGGAGNEQFF. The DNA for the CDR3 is TGCAGCGCCGAGAGCGGGGGGGCCGGGAATGAGCAGTTCTTC.

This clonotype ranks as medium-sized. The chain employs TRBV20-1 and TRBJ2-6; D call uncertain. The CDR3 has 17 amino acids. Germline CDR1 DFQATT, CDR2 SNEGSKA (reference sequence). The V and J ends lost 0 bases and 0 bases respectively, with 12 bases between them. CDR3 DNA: TGCAGTGCTAGAGATCGTCAGAAGAGCTCTGGGGCCAACGTCCTGACTTTC. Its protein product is CSARDRQKSSGANVLTF.

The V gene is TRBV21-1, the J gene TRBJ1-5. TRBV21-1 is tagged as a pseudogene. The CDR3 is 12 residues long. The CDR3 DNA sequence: TGTGCCAGCAGCACCGGAAATCAGCCCCAGCATTTT. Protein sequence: CASSTGNQPQHF.